This T cell receptor beta chain was sequenced in a study of CD8 T cells in Susac syndrome. This CDR3 has 13 residues. J gave up 6 bases and V 4 bases, and 2 bases lay outside the gene matches. Germline V lookup: CDR1 SGHNT, CDR2 YYREEE (reference sequence). cDNA came from about 0.5 to 1 ug RNA primed by random hexamers. In TCRdb, the immunoSEQ multiplex PCR reads were re-called with MiXCR into one record per CDR3 protein. Counted here are 50,000 or so distinct CDR3 sequences, roughly 93% occurring once; the ten biggest clones make up approximately 0.49%. This sequence was found in a human donor with multiple sclerosis. V and J are TRBV5-4 and TRBJ2-2; the match to TRBD1 covers 8 bases. Sequenced: CD8+ T cells from PBMCs. CDR3 bases: TGTGCCAGCAGCCCGACAGGGGCCGGGGAGCTGTTTTTT. Protein product: CASSPTGAGELFF. The full variable domain, rest sourced from reference TRBV5-4 and TRBJ2-2, is ETGVTQSPTHLIKTRGQQVTLRCSSQSGHNTVSWYQQALGQGPQFIFQYYREEENGRGNFPPRFSGLQFPNYSSELNVNALELDDSALYLCASSPTGAGELFFGEGSRLTVL.